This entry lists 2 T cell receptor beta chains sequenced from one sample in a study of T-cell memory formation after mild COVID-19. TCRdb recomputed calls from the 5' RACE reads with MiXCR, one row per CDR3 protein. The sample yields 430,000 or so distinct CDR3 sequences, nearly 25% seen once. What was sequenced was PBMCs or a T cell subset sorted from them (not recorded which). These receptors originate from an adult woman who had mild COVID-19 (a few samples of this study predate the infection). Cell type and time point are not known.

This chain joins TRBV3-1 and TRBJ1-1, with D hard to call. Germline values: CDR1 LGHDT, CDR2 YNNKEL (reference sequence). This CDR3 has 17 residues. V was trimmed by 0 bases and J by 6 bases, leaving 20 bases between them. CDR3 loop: CASSQEWFGEGTAEAFF. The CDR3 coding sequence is TGTGCCAGCAGCCAAGAATGGTTCGGTGAGGGAACCGCTGAAGCTTTCTTT. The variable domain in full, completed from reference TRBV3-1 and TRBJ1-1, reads DTAVSQTPKYLVTQMGNDKSIKCEQNLGHDTMYWYKQDSKKFLKIMFSYNNKELIINETVPNRFSPKSPDKAHLNLHINSLELGDSAVYFCASSQEWFGEGTAEAFFGQGTRLTVV.

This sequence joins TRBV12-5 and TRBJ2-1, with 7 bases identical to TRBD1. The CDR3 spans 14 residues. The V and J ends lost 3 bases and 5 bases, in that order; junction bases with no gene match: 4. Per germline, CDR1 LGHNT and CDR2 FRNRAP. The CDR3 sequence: CASGFGTAHNEQFF. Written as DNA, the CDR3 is TGTGCTAGTGGTTTCGGGACAGCCCACAATGAGCAGTTCTTC.